The following is a T cell receptor (beta chain) sequence with its context. This clonotype was counted at least ten times. The antigen it binds to is not known. No base quality values were provided; no much bigger clone lies one nucleotide off. This was a case-control study nested in a cohort of healthcare workers in London, UK, who had nasopharyngeal swab PCR tests and blood samples taken every week. Healthcare workers were recruited during the week of the UK lockdown, between 23 and 31 March 2020, and followed weekly for up to about 15 weeks. This sample is drawn from a study of early T cells in non-severe SARS-CoV-2 infection (dated by TCRdb to the early 2020s). About the investigation overall: Bulk RNA from unsorted whole blood was used for TCR sequencing, so alpha and beta chains could not be paired.

The library was made by 5' RACE. Sequencing took place on a NextSeq 500. Unique molecular identifiers were attached to individual cDNA molecules in the TCR library protocol so that sequencing error and PCR bias could be corrected. Both TCR alpha and beta chains were sequenced, and tight co-correlation was observed between alpha and beta sequence abundances in each sample. The authors' analysis ran thus. Decombinator V4 was used to annotate TCR sequences for V gene, J gene and CDR3. TCRs were defined as expanded if a significant change between any two time points was detected under a Poisson model with p below 0.0001. Abundances of TCRs were expressed as counts per million after normalisation to the total number of TCRs sequenced in each sample. MAIT TCRs were defined by TRAV1-2 paired with TRAJ12, TRAJ20 or TRAJ33, and iNKT TCRs by TRAV10 paired with TRAJ18. VDJdb, accessed on 1 November 2021, was searched for TCRs annotated for CMV, EBV and SARS-CoV-2, and TCRs annotated for more than one antigen were excluded. In-frame beta chains were kept once TCRdb had trimmed the public reads at Q25 with fastp and called clones with MiXCR. Rows with one shared CDR3 protein collapse into an entry with the most common genes and DNA. TCRdb, rather than the study authors, made the V and J calls. Present in this sample are tens of thousands of distinct CDR3 sequences, about 4.5% of which were seen just once. The leading ten clones occupy about 16% of the sample.

Results and caveats for the whole study, not just this receptor: VDJdb matching was skewed toward anti-spike CD8 responses and likely underestimated virus-specific expansions, missing private and CD4 specificities.

The V and J ends are trimmed by 0 bases and 12 bases, leaving 9 bases between them. Reading from cysteine to phenylalanine, the CDR3 counts 12 amino acids. Of all the DNA, just the CDR3 is kept, 36 bases in frame from base 1. Based on the germline V gene, the CDR1 and CDR2 sequences are KGHSH and LQKENI. The chain was built from TRBV18 and TRBJ2-1; D gene: possibly TRBD1, on 5 matching bases. What was sequenced was whole blood. The sequence was collected from an adult who was a healthcare worker with PCR-confirmed SARS-CoV-2 infection or an uninfected control (not recorded which). The nucleotides are TGTGCCAGCTCACCACCGGCAGGGCTGCAGTTCTTC. The resulting protein is CASSPPAGLQFF.